The clone carrying this T cell receptor (beta chain) was picked up a small number of times. Its antigen is as yet unknown. It was with a sample-barcoded 5' primer and a J-beta primer mix that a second PCR of roughly 7 to 12 cycles was run. Each cDNA molecule was tagged by a template-switch adaptor with 12 random nucleotides. TCRdb fed the 5' RACE reads into MiXCR, producing one record per CDR3 protein. This table has about 720,000 distinct CDR3 sequences, roughly 20% appearing once. This sample was taken from a study of blood T cells in healthy people across ages. As for the study in general: With template switching, about one barcoded beta molecule was captured per two T cells.

V was trimmed by 6 bases and J by 0 bases, leaving 9 bases between them. CDR3 length: 15 residues. The study's findings and limits: In long-lived donors, naive CD4+ cell counts and diversity exceeded those of aged donors.

Sequenced: blood. The clonotype comes from a man aged 70 or older in good health. The chain is built from TRBV12-3 or TRBV12-4 and TRBJ1-6; no clear D gene. The CDR3 DNA reads as TGTGCCAGCAGGGACGGAAGCTCCTATAATTCACCCCTCCACTTT. It yields the protein CASRDGSSYNSPLHF.